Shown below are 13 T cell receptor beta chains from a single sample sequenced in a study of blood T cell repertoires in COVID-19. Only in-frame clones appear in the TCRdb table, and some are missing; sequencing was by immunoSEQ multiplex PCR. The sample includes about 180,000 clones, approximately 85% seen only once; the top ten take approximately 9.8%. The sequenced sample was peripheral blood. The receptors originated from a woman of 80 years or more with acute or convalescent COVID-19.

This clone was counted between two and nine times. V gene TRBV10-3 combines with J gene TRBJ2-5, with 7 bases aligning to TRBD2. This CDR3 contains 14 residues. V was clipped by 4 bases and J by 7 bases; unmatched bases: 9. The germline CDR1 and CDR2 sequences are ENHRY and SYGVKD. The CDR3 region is CAISGTSSAGTQYF. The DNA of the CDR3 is TGTGCCATCAGTGGGACTAGTAGCGCGGGGACCCAGTACTTC.

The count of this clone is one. The chain's CDR3 is CAISGDTISYEQYF. The CDR3 DNA reads as TGTGCCATCAGTGGAGACACCATCTCCTACGAGCAGTACTTC. This sequence joins TRBV10-3 and TRBJ2-7; D gene ambiguous. The CDR3 is 14 amino acids. Germline V gives CDR1 ENHRY, CDR2 SYGVKD. Trimming stripped 4 bases from V and 0 bases from J, with 10 bases between.

CDR3 coding DNA: TGTGCCAGCTCACCCCCGGGAGCGGATACGCAGTATTTT. It translates to CASSPPGADTQYF. V usage is TRBV18 and J usage is TRBJ2-3; possible D gene TRBD2, 6 bases. V lost 3 bases to trimming and J lost 6 bases, with 10 bases between them. Germline-derived CDR1 and CDR2 are KGHSH and LQKENI. CDR3 size: 13 residues.

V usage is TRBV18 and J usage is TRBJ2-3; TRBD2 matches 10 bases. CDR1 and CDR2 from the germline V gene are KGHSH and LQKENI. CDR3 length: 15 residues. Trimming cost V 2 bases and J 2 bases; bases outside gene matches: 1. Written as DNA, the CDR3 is TGTGCCAGCTCACCAGGACTAGCGGACACAGATACGCAGTATTTT. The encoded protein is CASSPGLADTDTQYF.

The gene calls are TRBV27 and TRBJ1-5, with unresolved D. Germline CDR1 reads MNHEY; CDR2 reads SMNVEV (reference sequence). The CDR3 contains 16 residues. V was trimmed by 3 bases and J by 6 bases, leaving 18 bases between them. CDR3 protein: CASSFVTGGRSQPQHF. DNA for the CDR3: TGTGCCAGCAGTTTCGTGACTGGTGGTCGGAGTCAGCCCCAGCATTTT.

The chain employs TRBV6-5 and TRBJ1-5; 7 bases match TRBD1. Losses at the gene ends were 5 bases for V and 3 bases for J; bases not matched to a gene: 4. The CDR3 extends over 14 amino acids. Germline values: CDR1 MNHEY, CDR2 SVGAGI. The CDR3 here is CASSTTGINQPQHF. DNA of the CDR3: TGTGCCAGCAGTACGACAGGGATCAATCAGCCCCAGCATTTT.

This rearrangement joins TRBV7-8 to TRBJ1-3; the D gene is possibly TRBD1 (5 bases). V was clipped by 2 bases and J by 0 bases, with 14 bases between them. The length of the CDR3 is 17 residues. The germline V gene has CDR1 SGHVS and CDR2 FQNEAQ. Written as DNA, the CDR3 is TGTGCCAGCAGCTTAAAAGGGGCTTGGAGCTCTGGAAACACCATATATTTT. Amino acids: CASSLKGAWSSGNTIYF.

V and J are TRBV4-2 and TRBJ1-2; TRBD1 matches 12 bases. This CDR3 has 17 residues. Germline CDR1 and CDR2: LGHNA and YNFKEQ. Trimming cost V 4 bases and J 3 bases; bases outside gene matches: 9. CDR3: CASSPDPGTGGYYGYTF. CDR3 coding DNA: TGTGCCAGCAGCCCGGACCCCGGGACAGGGGGCTACTATGGCTACACCTTC.

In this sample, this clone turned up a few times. DNA of the CDR3: TGTGCCAGCAGCTTAGGACAGGCTGGGGCCAACGTCCTGACTTTC. The encoded protein is CASSLGQAGANVLTF. The V and J genes are TRBV7-2 and TRBJ2-6; tentatively, D is TRBD1 (6 bases). The CDR3 spans 15 residues. Germline CDR1 SGHTA, CDR2 FQGNSA. V was pared by 1 base and J by 2 bases, with 6 bases between. The whole variable domain, filled in from reference TRBV7-2 and TRBJ2-6, reads GAGVSQSPSNKVTEKGKDVELRCDPISGHTALYWYRQSLGQGLEFLIYFQGNSAPDKSGLPSDRFSAERTGGSVSTLTIQRTQQEDSAVYLCASSLGQAGANVLTFGAGSRLTVL.

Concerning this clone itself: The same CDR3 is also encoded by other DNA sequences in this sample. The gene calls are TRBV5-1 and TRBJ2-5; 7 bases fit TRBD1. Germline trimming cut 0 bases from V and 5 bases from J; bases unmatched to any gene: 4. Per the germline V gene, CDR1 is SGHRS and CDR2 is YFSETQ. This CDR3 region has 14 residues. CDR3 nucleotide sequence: TGCGCCAGCAGCTTGGGCACAGGGGAGGAGACCCAGTACTTC. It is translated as CASSLGTGEETQYF.

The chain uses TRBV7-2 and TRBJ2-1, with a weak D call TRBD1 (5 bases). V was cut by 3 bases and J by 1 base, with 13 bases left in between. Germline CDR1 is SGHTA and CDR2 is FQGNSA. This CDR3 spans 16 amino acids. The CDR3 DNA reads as TGTGCCAGCAGCTTTGGGGCATGGAGATCCTACAATGAGCAGTTCTTC. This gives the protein CASSFGAWRSYNEQFF.

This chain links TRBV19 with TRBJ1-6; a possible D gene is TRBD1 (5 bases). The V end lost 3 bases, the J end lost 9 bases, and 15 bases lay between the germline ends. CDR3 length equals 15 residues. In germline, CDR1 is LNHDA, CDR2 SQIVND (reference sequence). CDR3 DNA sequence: TGTGCCAGTAGTATGGTCCAGGGCGTTGGTTCACCCCTCCACTTT. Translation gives CASSMVQGVGSPLHF. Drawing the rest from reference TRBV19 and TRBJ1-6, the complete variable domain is DGGITQSPKYLFRKEGQNVTLSCEQNLNHDAMYWYRQDPGQGLRLIYYSQIVNDFQKGDIAEGYSVSREKKESFPLTVTSAQKNPTAFYLCASSMVQGVGSPLHFGNGTRLTVT.

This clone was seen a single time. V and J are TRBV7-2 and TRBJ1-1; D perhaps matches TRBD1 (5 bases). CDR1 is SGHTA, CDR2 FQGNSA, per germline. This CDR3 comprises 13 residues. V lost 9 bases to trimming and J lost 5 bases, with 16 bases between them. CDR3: CASRGRIRTEAFF. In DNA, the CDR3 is TGTGCCAGTAGGGGCAGGATTAGGACTGAAGCTTTCTTT.